This is a list of T cell receptor beta chains from one sample in a study of blood T cell repertoires in COVID-19. Only in-frame clones appear in the TCRdb table, and some are missing; sequencing was by immunoSEQ multiplex PCR. The data show under 200,000 clones, 82% seen once. The sequenced sample was PBMCs or T cells enriched from blood (not recorded which). Receptors originate from a man in his sixties who had recovered from COVID-19. The CDR3 runs from the conserved cysteine through the conserved F or W. Expanded clones are given a class, and other clones once, few, many or no size at all.

j_call | clone_size | cdr3_length | v_call | cdr3_aa
TRBJ2-4 | . | 16 | TRBV27 | CASSLKAGWAKNIQYF
TRBJ2-2 | . | 14 | TRBV19 | CASSTGGNTGELFF
TRBJ2-5 | . | 15 | TRBV11-1 | CASTPSGTSRETQYF
TRBJ1-5 | few | 15 | TRBV28 | CASSLFQGSNQPQHF
TRBJ2-1 | once | 16 | TRBV7-8 | CASSLVEREFDNEQFF
TRBJ2-7 | . | 17 | TRBV24-1 | CATSDFSWTSNSYEQYF
TRBJ1-2 | . | 14 | TRBV30 | CAWSVQQGPDGYTF
TRBJ2-5 | . | 15 | TRBV18 | CASSPLGPSGETQYF
TRBJ1-2 | . | 14 | TRBV29-1 | CSVPSTGDEIGYTF
TRBJ2-3 | . | 14 | TRBV14 | CASSLLKGTDTQYF
TRBJ1-6 | . | 16 | TRBV18 | CASSPSIARNNSPLHF
TRBJ1-1 | . | 11 | TRBV6-5 | CACAADTEAFF